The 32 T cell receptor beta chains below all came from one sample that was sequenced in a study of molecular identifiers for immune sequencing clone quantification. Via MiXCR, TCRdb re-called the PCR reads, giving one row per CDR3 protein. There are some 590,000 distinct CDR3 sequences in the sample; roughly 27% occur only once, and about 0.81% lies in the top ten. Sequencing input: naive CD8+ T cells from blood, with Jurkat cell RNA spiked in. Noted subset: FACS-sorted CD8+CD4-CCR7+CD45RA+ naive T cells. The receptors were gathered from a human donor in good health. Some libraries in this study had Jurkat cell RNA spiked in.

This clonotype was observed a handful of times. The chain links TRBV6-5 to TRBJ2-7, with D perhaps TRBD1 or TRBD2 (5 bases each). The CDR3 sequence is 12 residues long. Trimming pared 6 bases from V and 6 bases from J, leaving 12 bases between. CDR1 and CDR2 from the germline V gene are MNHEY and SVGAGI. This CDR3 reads CASRGRTSEQYF. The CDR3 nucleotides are TGTGCCAGCAGGGGACGGACCTCCGAGCAGTACTTC.

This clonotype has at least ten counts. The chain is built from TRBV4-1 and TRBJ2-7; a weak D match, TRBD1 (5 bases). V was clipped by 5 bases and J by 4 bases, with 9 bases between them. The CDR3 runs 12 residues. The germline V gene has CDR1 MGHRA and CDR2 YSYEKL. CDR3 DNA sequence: TGCGCCAGCAGCAATCAGGGTTACGAGCAGTACTTC. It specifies CASSNQGYEQYF.

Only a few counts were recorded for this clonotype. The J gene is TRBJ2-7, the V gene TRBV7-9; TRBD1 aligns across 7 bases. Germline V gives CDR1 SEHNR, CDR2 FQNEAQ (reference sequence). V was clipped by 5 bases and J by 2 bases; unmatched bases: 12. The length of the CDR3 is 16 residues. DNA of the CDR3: TGTGCCAGCAGCACCAGCGATGGACAGGCTGCCTACGAGCAGTACTTC. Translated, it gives CASSTSDGQAAYEQYF.

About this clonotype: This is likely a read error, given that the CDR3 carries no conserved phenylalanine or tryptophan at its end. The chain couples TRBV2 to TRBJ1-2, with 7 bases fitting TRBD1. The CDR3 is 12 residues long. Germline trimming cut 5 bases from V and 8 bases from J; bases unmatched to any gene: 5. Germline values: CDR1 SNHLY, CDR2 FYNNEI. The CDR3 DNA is TGTGCCAGCAGTAGGGCACAGGGGGGCTACACCTCC. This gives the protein CASSRAQGGYTS.

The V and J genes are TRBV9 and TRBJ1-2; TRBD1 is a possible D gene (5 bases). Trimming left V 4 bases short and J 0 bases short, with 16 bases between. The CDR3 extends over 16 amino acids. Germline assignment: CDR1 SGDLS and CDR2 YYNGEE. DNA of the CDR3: TGTGCCAGCAGCTTGACTAGTCAGGGAGCTAACTATGGCTACACCTTC. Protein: CASSLTSQGANYGYTF.

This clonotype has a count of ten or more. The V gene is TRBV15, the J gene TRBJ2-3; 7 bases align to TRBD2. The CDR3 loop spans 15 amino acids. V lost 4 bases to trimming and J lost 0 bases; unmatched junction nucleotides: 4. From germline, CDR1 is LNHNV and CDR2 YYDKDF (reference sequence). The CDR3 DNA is TGTGCCACCAGCACGAGCGGGGCTAGCACAGATACGCAGTATTTT. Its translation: CATSTSGASTDTQYF.

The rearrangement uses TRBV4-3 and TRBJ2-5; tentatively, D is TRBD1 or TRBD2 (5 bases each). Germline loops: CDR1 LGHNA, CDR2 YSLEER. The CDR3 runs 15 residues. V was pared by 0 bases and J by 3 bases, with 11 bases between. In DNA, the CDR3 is TGCGCCAGCAGCCAAGACCGGGGCAGCAAAGAGACCCAGTACTTC. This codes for CASSQDRGSKETQYF.

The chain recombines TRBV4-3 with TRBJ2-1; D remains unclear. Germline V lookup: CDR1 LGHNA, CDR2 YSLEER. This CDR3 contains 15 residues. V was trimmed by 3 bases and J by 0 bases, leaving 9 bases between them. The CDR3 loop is CASSQLGSSYNEQFF. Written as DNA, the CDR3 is TGCGCCAGCAGCCAGTTAGGAAGCTCCTACAATGAGCAGTTCTTC.

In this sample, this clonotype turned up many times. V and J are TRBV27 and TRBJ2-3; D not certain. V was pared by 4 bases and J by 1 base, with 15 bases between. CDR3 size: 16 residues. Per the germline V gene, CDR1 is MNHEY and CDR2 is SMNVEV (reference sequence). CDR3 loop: CASSSLPGGGTDTQYF. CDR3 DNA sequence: TGTGCCAGCAGTTCCTTACCTGGCGGAGGCACAGATACGCAGTATTTT.

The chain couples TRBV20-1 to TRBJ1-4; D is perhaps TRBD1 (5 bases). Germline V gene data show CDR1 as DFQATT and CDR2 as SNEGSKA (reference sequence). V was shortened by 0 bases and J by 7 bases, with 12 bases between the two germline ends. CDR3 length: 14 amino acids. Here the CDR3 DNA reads TGCAGTGCTAGAGATAACGAGGGGCCTGAAAAACTGTTTTTT. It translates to CSARDNEGPEKLFF.

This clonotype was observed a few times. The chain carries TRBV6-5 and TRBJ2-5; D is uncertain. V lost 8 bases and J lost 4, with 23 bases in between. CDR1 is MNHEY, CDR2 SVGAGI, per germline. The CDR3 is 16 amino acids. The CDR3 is CASARTGVGRRETQYF. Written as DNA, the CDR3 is TGTGCCAGCGCCCGAACTGGAGTAGGCAGAAGAGAGACCCAGTACTTC.

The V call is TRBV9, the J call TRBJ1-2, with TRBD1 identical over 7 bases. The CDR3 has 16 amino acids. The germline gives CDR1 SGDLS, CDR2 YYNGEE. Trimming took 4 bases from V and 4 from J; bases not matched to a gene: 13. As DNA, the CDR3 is TGTGCCAGCAGCTACCCAGGGGGGCAGTCGGGCTATGGCTACACCTTC. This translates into CASSYPGGQSGYGYTF.

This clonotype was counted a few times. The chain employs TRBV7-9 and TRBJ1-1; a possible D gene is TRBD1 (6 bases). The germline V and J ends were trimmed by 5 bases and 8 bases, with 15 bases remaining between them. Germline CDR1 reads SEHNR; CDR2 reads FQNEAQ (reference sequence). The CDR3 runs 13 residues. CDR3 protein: CASSGGPGQEAFF. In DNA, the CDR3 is TGTGCCAGCAGCGGGGGACCGGGACAAGAAGCTTTCTTT.

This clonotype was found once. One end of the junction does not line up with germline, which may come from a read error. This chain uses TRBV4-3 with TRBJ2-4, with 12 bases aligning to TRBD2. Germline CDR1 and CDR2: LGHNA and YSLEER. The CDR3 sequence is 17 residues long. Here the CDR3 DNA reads TGCGCCAGCCGCCAGGGACTAGCGGGCGAAGTCAAAAACATTCAGTACTTC. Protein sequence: CASRQGLAGEVKNIQYF.

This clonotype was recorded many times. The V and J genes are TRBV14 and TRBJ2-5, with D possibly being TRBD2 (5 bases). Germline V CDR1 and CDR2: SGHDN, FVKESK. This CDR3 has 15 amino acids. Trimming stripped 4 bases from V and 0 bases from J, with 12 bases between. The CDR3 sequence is CASSRGSEYQETQYF. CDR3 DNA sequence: TGTGCCAGCAGCCGTGGGAGTGAGTACCAAGAGACCCAGTACTTC.

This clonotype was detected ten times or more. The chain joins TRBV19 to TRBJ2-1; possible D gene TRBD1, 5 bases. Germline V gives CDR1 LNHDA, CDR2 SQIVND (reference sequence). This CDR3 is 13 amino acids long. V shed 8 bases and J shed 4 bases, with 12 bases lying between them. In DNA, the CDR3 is TGTGCCAGTTCGCAGGGTTCGTACAATGAGCAGTTCTTC. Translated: CASSQGSYNEQFF.

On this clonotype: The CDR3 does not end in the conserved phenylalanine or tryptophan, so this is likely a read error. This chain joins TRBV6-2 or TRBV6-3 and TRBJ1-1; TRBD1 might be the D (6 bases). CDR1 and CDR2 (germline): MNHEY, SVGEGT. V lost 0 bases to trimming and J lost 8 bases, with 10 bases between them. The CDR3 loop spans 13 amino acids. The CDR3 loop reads CASSYSGGTEAFL. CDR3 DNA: TGTGCCAGCAGTTACTCCGGGGGCACCGAAGCTTTCCTT.

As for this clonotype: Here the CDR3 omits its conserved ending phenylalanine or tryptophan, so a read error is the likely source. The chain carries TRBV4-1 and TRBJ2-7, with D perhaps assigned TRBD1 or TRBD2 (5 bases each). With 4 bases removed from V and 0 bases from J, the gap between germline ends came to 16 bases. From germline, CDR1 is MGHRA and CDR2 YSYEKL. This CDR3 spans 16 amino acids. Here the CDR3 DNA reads TGCGCCAGCAGCCCACGACGGGACGGAGGCTCCTACGAGCAGTACCTC. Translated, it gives CASSPRRDGGSYEQYL.

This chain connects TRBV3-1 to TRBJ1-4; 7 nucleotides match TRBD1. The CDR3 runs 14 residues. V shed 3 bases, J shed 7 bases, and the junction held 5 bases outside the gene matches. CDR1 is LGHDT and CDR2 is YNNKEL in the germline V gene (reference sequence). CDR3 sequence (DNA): TGTGCCAGCAGCCAGAAAACAGGGGTTGAAAAACTGTTTTTT. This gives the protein CASSQKTGVEKLFF.

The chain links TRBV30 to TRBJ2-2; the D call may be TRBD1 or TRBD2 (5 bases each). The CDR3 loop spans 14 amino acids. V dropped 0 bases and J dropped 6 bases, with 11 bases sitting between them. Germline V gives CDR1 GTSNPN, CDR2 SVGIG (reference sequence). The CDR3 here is CAWSVGQGPGELFF. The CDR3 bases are TGTGCCTGGAGTGTTGGGCAGGGACCCGGGGAGCTGTTTTTT.

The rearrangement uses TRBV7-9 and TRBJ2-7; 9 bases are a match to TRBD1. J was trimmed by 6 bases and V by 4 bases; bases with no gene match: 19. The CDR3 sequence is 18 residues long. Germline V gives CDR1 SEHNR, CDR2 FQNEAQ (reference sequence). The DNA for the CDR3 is TGTGCCAGCAGCTCGCCAACGACAGCCGGGACAGGGTTGGTCGAGCAGTACTTC. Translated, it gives CASSSPTTAGTGLVEQYF.

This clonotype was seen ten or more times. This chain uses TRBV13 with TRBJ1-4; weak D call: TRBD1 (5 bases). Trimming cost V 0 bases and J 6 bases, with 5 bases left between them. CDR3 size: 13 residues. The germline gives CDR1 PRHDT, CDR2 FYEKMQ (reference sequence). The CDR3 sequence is CASSLGGDEKLFF. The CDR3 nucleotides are TGTGCCAGCAGCTTAGGAGGGGATGAAAAACTGTTTTTT.

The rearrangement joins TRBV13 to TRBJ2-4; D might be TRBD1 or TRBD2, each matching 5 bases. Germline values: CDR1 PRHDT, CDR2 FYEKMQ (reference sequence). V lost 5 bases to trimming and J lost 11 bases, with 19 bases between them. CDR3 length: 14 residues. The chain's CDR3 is CASSPWDGPRVQYF. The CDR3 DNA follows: TGTGCCAGCAGCCCCTGGGACGGCCCGCGGGTTCAGTACTTC. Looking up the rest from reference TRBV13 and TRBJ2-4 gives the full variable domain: AAGVIQSPRHLIKEKRETATLKCYPIPRHDTVYWYQQGPGQDPQFLISFYEKMQSDKGSIPDRFSAQQFSDYHSELNMSSLELGDSALYFCASSPWDGPRVQYFGAGTRLSVL.

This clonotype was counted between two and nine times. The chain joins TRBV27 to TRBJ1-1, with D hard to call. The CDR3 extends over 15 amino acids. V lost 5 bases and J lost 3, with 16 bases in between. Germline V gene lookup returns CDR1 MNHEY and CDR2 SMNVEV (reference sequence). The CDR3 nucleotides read TGTGCCAGCAGTAACATGATGGGGTTAGACACTGAAGCTTTCTTT. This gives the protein CASSNMMGLDTEAFF.

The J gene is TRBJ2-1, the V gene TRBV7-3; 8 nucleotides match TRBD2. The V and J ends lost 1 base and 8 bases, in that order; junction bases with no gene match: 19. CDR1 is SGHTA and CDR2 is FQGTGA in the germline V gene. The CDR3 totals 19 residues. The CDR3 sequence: CASSLNPPSVAGGLDEQFF. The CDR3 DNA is TGTGCCAGCAGCTTAAACCCCCCTAGTGTTGCGGGAGGCTTGGATGAGCAGTTCTTC.

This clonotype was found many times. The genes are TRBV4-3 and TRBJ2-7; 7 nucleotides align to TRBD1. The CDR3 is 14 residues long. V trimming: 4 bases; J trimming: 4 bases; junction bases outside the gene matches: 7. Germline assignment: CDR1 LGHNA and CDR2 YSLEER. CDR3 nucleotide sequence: TGCGCCAGCAGCCTAGGGGACAGCGGTTACGAGCAGTACTTC. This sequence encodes CASSLGDSGYEQYF.

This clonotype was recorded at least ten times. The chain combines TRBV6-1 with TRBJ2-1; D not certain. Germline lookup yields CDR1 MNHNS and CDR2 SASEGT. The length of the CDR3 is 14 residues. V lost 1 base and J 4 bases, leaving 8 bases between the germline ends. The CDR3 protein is CASSEESTYNEQFF. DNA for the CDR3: TGTGCCAGCAGTGAAGAATCGACGTACAATGAGCAGTTCTTC.

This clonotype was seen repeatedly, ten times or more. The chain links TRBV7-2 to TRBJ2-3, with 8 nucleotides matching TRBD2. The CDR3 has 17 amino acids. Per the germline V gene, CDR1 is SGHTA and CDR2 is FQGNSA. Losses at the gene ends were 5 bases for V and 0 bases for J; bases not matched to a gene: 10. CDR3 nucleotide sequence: TGTGCCAGCAGCCCCTGGGGACTAGAAGCTAGCACAGATACGCAGTATTTT. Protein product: CASSPWGLEASTDTQYF.

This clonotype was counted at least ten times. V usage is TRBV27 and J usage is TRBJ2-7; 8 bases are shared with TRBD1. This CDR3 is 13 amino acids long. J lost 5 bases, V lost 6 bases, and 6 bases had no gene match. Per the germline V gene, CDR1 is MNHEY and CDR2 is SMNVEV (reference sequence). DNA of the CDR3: TGTGCCAGCAGAAGTCAGGGGGCAAACGAGCAGTACTTC. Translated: CASRSQGANEQYF.

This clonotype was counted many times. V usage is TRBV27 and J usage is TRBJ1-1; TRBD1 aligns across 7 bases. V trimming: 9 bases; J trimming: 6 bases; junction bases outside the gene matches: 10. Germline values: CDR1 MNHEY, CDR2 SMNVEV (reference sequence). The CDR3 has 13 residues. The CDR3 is CASKPTGYAEAFF. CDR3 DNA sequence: TGTGCCAGTAAACCGACAGGGTATGCTGAAGCTTTCTTT.

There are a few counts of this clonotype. The CDR3 DNA sequence: TGTGCCAGCAGCTACTGGACTAGCGGGGGAACCTACGAGCAGTACTTC. Protein sequence: CASSYWTSGGTYEQYF. The J gene is TRBJ2-7, the V gene TRBV7-2; 13 bases line up with TRBD2. Germline V CDR1 and CDR2: SGHTA, FQGNSA. After removal of 4 bases from V and 2 bases from J, the junction contained 5 bases not matched to a gene. This CDR3 is 16 amino acids long.

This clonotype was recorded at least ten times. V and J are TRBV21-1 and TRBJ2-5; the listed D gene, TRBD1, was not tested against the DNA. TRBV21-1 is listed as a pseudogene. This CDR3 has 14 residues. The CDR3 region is CASRSTADPGAQYF. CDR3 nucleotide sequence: TGTGCCAGCAGATCGACAGCGGACCCCGGGGCCCAGTACTTC.